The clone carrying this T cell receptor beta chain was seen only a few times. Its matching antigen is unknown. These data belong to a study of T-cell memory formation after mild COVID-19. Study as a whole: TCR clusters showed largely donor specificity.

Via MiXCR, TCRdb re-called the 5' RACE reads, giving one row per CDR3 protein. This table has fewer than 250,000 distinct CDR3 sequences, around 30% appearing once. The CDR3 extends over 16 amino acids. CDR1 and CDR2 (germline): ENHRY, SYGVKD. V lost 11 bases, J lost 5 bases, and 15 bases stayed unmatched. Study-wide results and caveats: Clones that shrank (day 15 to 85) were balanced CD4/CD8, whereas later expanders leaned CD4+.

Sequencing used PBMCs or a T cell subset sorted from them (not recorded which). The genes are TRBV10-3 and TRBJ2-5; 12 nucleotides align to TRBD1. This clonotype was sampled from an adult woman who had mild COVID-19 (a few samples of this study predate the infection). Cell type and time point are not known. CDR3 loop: CAVRRSPGTGGETQYF. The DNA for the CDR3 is TGTGCCGTCCGACGCAGCCCGGGGACAGGGGGCGAGACCCAGTACTTC.